The rows below give T cell receptor beta chains drawn from one sample of a study of post-analysis software for immune sequencing data. A single record per CDR3 protein comes from TCRdb applying MiXCR to the PCR reads. The repertoire holds approximately 570,000 distinct CDR3 sequences, with 44% as singletons. Sequenced sample: blood. The source is a girl aged 10 to 17 with multiple sclerosis. The CDR3 runs from the conserved cysteine through the conserved F or W. D genes are given only for firm matches. Rows give clone size only sometimes, using once, few, many, or a class for an expanded clone.

abundance	j_gene	d_gene	v_gene	CDR3nt	CDR3aa
few	TRBJ2-3	TRBD2	TRBV5-1	TGCGCCAGCGGCGGACTAGCGGACGCTAGCACAGATACGCAGTATTTT	CASGGLADASTDTQYF
-	TRBJ1-1	-	TRBV12-3/TRBV12-4	TGTGCCAGCAGTTTTTCGGGAGGGGACGCTGAAGCTTTCTTT	CASSFSGGDAEAFF
many	TRBJ2-7	TRBD2	TRBV11-2	TGTGCCAGCAGCTTGGTACTAGCGGGAGCCTACGAGCAGTACTTC	CASSLVLAGAYEQYF
-	TRBJ2-1	TRBD2	TRBV20-1	TGCAGTGCTAGGTATAGCGGGGGCTACTACAATGAGCAGTTCTTC	CSARYSGGYYNEQFF
-	TRBJ2-5	-	TRBV11-3	TGTGCCAGCAGCTCGGAACGGCGGGAGACCCAGTACTTC	CASSSERRETQYF
-	TRBJ1-1	TRBD1	TRBV20-1	TGCAGTGCCCAACTTGACAGGGGGCTTACTGAAGCTTTCTTT	CSAQLDRGLTEAFF
-	TRBJ2-2	-	TRBV11-2	TGTGCCAGCAGCCTTTCTAGGACCGGGGAGCTGTTTTTT	CASSLSRTGELFF
-	TRBJ2-3	TRBD1	TRBV19	TGTGCCAGTAGTATGGGACAGGGGCGGAGAGATACGCAGTATTTT	CASSMGQGRRDTQYF
-	TRBJ2-7	TRBD1	TRBV12-3/TRBV12-4	TGTGCCAGCAGTTTAAGGGCAGGGGGCTACGAGCAGTACTTC	CASSLRAGGYEQYF
-	TRBJ2-3	-	TRBV10-3	TGTGCCATCAGTGCACTTCTTTGTCGGACAGCTAGCGGTACAGATACGCAGTATTTT	CAISALLCRTASGTDTQYF
few	TRBJ2-7	-	TRBV29-1	TGCAGCGTTGAGGTTATAAGCGGGCGGTCCTCCTACGAGCAGTACTTC	CSVEVISGRSSYEQYF
few	TRBJ1-4	TRBD1	TRBV12-3/TRBV12-4	TGTGCCAGCAGTTCCGTGGACAGGGGCAATGAAAAACTGTTTTTT	CASSSVDRGNEKLFF
-	TRBJ2-7	TRBD2	TRBV12-3/TRBV12-4	TGTGCCAGCGCCCTGATGGGACTAGCGGGAGGGGCGCAGTACTTC	CASALMGLAGGAQYF
few	TRBJ1-2	TRBD1	TRBV12-3/TRBV12-4	TGTGCCAGCAGCCGGACAGGGGTTATCACCTTC	CASSRTGVITF
-	TRBJ2-5	-	TRBV7-8	TGTGCCAGCAGCCGGGCCTCCCGGGATCCGTACTTC	CASSRASRDPYF
once	TRBJ2-7	TRBD2	TRBV10-3	TGTGCCATCAGTGATGGAAGCGGGAGATCCTACGAGCAGTACTTC	CAISDGSGRSYEQYF
-	TRBJ2-7	TRBD1	TRBV4-1	TGCGCCAGCAGCCAAGATGTTGCGGGACAGGGTTTCTACGAGCAGTACTTC	CASSQDVAGQGFYEQYF
few	TRBJ2-3	TRBD1	TRBV4-1	TGCGCCAGCAGCCAGGACGACAGGGTCCACACAGATACGCAGTATTTT	CASSQDDRVHTDTQYF
-	TRBJ2-1	TRBD2	TRBV9	TGTGCCAGCAGCGCCACGGCGGGGGGTTGGTTGAATGAGCAGTTCTTC	CASSATAGGWLNEQFF
-	TRBJ2-7	TRBD2	TRBV20-1	TGCAGTGCCGTTCTTGGGGGGGTCCCCTACGAGCAGTACTTC	CSAVLGGVPYEQYF
-	TRBJ2-7	TRBD2	TRBV6-2/TRBV6-3	TGTGCCAGCATTACGCCTAGCGGGAGGGACGAGCAGTACTTC	CASITPSGRDEQYF
once	TRBJ2-1	TRBD1	TRBV5-6	TGTGCCAGCAGCCGGTGGGGGACAGGGCTTTTAAATGAGCAGTTCTTC	CASSRWGTGLLNEQFF
-	TRBJ1-6	-	TRBV4-1	TGCGCCAGCAGCCAAGGGGAGAGCTCCTATAATTCACCCCTCCACTTT	CASSQGESSYNSPLHF
-	TRBJ2-1	-	TRBV28	TGTGCCAGCAGCCGAGAGGGAACTGAGCAGTTCTTC	CASSREGTEQFF
few	TRBJ2-1	-	TRBV5-1	TGCGCCAGCAGACAGGGAAGCGGCGCGGGGAGCAATGAGCAGTTCTTC	CASRQGSGAGSNEQFF
-	TRBJ1-4	-	TRBV5-1	TGCGCCAGCAGCTTCGGGACGGCTAATGAAAAACTGTTTTTT	CASSFGTANEKLFF
-	TRBJ2-1	TRBD2	TRBV5-5	TGTGCCAGCAGCTTGGTGGGACTAGCGAACAATGAGCAGTTCTTC	CASSLVGLANNEQFF
few	TRBJ2-5	-	TRBV25-1	TGTGCCAGCAGTGCAGGACTACCCCAAGAGACCCAGTACTTC	CASSAGLPQETQYF
-	TRBJ1-3	-	TRBV5-1	TGCGCCAGCAGCTTGGGCCGGGACGGAAACACCATATATTTT	CASSLGRDGNTIYF
few	TRBJ1-2	-	TRBV3-1	TGTGCCAGCAGCCTTCGACAGGACAACTATGGCTACACCTTC	CASSLRQDNYGYTF